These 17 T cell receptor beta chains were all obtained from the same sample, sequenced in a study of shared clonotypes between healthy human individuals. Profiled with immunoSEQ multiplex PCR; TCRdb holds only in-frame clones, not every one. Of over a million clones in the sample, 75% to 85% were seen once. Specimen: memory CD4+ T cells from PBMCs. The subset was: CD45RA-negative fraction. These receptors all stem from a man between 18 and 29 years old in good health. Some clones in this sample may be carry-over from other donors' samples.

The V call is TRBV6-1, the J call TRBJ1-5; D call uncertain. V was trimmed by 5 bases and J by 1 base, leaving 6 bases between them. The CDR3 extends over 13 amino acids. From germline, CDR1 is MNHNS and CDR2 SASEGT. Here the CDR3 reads CASSSRSNQPQHF. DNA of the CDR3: TGTGCCAGCAGTTCACGAAGCAATCAGCCCCAGCATTTT.

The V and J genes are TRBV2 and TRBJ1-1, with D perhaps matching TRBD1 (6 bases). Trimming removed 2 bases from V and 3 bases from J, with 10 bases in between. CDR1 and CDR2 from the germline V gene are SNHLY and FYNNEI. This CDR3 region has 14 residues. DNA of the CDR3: TGTGCCAGCAGTGAACAAGGACAGTACACTGAAGCTTTCTTT. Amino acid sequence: CASSEQGQYTEAFF.

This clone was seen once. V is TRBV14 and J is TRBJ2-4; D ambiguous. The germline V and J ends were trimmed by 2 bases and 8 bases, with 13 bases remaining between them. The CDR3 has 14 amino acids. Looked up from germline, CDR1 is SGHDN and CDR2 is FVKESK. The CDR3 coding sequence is TGTGCCAGCAGCCAATCTTGGTCTCGGGACATTCAGTACTTC. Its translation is CASSQSWSRDIQYF.

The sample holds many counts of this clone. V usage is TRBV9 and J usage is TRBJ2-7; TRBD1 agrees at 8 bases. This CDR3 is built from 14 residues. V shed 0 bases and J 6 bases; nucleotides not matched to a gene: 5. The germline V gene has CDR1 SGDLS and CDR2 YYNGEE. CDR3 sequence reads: CASSVVAQGGEQYF. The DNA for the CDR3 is TGTGCCAGCAGCGTAGTGGCACAGGGGGGCGAGCAGTACTTC.

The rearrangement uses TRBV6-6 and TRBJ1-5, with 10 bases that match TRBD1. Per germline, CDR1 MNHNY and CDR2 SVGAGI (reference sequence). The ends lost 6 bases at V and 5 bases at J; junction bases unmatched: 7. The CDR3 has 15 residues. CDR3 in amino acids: CASRNGQGVYQPQHF. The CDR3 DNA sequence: TGTGCCAGCAGAAACGGACAGGGGGTTTATCAGCCCCAGCATTTT.

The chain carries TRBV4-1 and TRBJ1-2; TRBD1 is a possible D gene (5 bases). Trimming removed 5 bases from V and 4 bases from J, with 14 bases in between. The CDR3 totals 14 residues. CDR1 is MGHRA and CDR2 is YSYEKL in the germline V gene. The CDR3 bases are TGCGCCAGCAGCTCGGGGCCTTCGGGCTATGGCTACACCTTC. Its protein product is CASSSGPSGYGYTF.

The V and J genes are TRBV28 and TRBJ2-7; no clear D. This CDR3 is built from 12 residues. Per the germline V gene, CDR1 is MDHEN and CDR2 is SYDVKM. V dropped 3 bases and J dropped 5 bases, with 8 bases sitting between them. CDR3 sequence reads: CASSFGRDEQYF. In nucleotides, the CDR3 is TGTGCCAGCAGTTTCGGCAGAGACGAGCAGTACTTC.

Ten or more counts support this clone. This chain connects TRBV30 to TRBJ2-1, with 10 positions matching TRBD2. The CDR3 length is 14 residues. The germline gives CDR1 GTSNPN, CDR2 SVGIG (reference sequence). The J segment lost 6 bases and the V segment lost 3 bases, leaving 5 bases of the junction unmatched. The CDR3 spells CAWSRGLAVNEQFF. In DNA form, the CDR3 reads TGTGCCTGGAGCCGCGGACTAGCGGTCAATGAGCAGTTCTTC.

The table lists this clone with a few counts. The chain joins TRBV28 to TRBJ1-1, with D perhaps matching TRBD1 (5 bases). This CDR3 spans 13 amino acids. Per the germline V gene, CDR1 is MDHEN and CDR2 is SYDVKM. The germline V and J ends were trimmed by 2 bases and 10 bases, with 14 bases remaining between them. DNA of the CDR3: TGTGCCAGCAGTTTACTTGACCCTGGGGGAGCTTTCTTT. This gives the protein CASSLLDPGGAFF.

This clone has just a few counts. CDR3 nucleotides: TGTGCCAGCAGCTCACCGGGGGGGTCCTCCTACAATGAGCAGTTCTTC. Encoded protein: CASSSPGGSSYNEQFF. The chain is built from TRBV7-9 and TRBJ2-1; 8 bases agree with TRBD2. Germline CDR1 is SEHNR and CDR2 is FQNEAQ (reference sequence). The CDR3 is 16 amino acids. Trimming cost V 4 bases and J 0 bases; bases outside gene matches: 5.

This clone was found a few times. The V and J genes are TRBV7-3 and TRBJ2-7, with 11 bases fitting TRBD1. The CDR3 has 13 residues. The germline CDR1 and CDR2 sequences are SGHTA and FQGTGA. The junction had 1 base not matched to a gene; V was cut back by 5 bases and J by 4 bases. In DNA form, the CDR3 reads TGTGCCAGCAGCCGGGACAGGGGGTACGAGCAGTACTTC. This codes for CASSRDRGYEQYF.

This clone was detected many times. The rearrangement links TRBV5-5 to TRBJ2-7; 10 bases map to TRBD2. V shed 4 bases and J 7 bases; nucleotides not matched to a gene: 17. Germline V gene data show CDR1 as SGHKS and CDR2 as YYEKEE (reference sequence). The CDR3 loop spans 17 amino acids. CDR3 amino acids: CASSPYGGLAGAREQYF. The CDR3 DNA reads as TGTGCCAGCAGCCCGTATGGAGGCCTAGCGGGAGCCCGGGAGCAGTACTTC.

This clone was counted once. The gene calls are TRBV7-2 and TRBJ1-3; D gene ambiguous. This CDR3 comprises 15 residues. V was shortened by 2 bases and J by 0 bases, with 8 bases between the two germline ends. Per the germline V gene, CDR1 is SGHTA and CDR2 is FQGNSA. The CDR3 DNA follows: TGTGCCAGCAGCTTATGGACGAACTCTGGAAACACCATATATTTT. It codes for CASSLWTNSGNTIYF.

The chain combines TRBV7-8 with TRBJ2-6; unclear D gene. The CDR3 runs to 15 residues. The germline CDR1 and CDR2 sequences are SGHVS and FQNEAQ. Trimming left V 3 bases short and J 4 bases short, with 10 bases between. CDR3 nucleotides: TGTGCCAGCAGCTTGGGCAGGTCCGGGGCCAACGTCCTGACTTTC. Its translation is CASSLGRSGANVLTF.

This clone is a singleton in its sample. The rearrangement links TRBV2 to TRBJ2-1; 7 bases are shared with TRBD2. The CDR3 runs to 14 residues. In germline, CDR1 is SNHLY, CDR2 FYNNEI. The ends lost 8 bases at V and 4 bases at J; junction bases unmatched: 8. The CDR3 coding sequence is TGTGCCAGCTGGTCAAGCGGGGTTTACAATGAGCAGTTCTTC. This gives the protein CASWSSGVYNEQFF.

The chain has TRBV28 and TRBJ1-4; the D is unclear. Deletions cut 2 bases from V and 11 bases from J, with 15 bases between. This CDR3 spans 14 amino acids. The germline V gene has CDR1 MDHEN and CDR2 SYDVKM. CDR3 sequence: CASSLRPIGSKLFF. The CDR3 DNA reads TGTGCCAGCAGTTTAAGGCCGATCGGAAGTAAACTGTTTTTT.

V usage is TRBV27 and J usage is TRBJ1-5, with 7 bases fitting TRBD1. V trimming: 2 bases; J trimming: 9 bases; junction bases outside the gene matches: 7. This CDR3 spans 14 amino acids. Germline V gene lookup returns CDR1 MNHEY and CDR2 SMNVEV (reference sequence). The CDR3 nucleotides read TGTGCCAGCAGTTTAGCGCCCCGGACAGGGCCCCAGCATTTT. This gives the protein CASSLAPRTGPQHF.